This T cell receptor (beta chain) was found in a study of shared clonotypes between healthy human individuals. Notes on the study in general: Investigators collected only blood, and repertoires in tissues likely differ.

This clone was seen more than once but under ten times. The antigen remains unidentified. Sequenced by immunoSEQ multiplex PCR; TCRdb stores in-frame clones only, minus some. This table has 1.4 million or so clones, around 98.5% appearing once. CDR1 and CDR2 (germline): SGHDT, YYEEEE. V gave up 0 bases and J gave up 2 bases, with 5 bases separating them. The CDR3 loop spans 13 amino acids. The receptor's source is a man aged 30-40 years in good health. Material: naive CD4+ T cells sorted from blood. The subset here: CD45RA+ positively selected. The chain combines TRBV5-6 with TRBJ1-2; tentatively, D is TRBD1 (5 bases). CDR3 sequence: CASSLGQNYGYTF. Written as DNA, the CDR3 is TGTGCCAGCAGCTTGGGACAGAACTATGGCTACACCTTC.